The following is a TCR beta chain sequence with its context. Its antigen is not known. The CDR3 sequence is 14 residues long. Looked up from germline, CDR1 is LNHDA and CDR2 is SQIVND (reference sequence). Trimming left V 6 bases short and J 6 bases short, with 14 bases between. The sample is drawn from a study of cytomegalovirus exposure and HLA in healthy donors. This PCR relied on a set of 60 Vbeta primers and 13 Jbeta primers. TCRdb keeps only in-frame clones here, not all; method: immunoSEQ multiplex PCR. Among roughly 68,000 clones listed, about 75% were seen once. The study, taken as a whole, reports: Later findings reportedly placed an Asian-associated ancestry cluster below the roughly 660-donor mean for N-insertions.

The sample consisted of PBMCs. This clonotype was obtained from a young woman in good health and CMV-seropositive. The rearrangement links TRBV19 to TRBJ1-4, with D possibly being TRBD1 (6 bases). The CDR3 spells CASRVTGGYEKLFF. As DNA, the CDR3 is TGTGCCAGTAGGGTGACAGGAGGTTATGAAAAACTGTTTTTT.